Below, 21 T cell receptor beta chains from the same sample are listed, as sequenced in a study of T cell responses to AZD1222 COVID-19 vaccine. Profiling relied on immunoSEQ multiplex PCR, and the TCRdb table lists in-frame clones only, not all of them. The sample consists of 100,000 to 150,000 clones, about 89% of them appearing once. The sequences come from peripheral blood, collected on day 0 of AZD1222 vaccination. The receptors come from an adult in good health.

The chain is built from TRBV11-3 and TRBJ1-3, with D hard to call. With 0 bases removed from V and 0 bases from J, the gap between germline ends came to 6 bases. Looked up from germline, CDR1 is SGHNT and CDR2 is YENEEA. The CDR3 consists of 15 residues. Here the CDR3 reads CASSLDTGSGNTIYF. The CDR3 DNA reads TGTGCCAGCAGCTTAGACACTGGCTCTGGAAACACCATATATTTT.

V usage is TRBV9 and J usage is TRBJ1-5; possible D gene TRBD1, 6 bases. Trimming pared 0 bases from V and 3 bases from J, leaving 10 bases between. Germline V gene data show CDR1 as SGDLS and CDR2 as YYNGEE. The CDR3 contains 15 residues. CDR3 in DNA: TGTGCCAGCAGCGTAGAAGGGGGGATCAATCAGCCCCAGCATTTT. This codes for CASSVEGGINQPQHF.

The chain is built from TRBV19 and TRBJ1-5; TRBD1 is a possible D gene (6 bases). Between the trimmed V and J ends, which lost 0 bases and 3 bases, there was a span of 9 bases. The CDR3 sequence is 15 residues long. Germline-derived CDR1 and CDR2 are LNHDA and SQIVND (reference sequence). CDR3 protein: CASSIDQGNNQPQHF. The CDR3 nucleotides are TGTGCCAGTAGTATAGATCAGGGGAACAATCAGCCCCAGCATTTT.

The chain uses TRBV10-3 and TRBJ1-6, with no clear D. The V gene's germline CDR1 is ENHRY and CDR2 SYGVKD. CDR3 length: 12 amino acids. V lost 8 bases to trimming and J lost 6 bases, with 8 bases between them. The CDR3 DNA follows: TGTGCCATCCGCGGAGTTAATTCACCCCTCCACTTT. This translates into CAIRGVNSPLHF.

In nucleotides, the CDR3 is TGTGCCAGTAGTCGGGACGGAGACTATGGCTACACCTTC. Translated, it gives CASSRDGDYGYTF. The genes are TRBV19 and TRBJ1-2, with D tentatively TRBD1 (5 bases). This CDR3 is built from 13 residues. V shed 5 bases and J shed 3 bases, with 10 bases lying between them. Germline CDR1 is LNHDA and CDR2 is SQIVND (reference sequence). Using reference TRBV19 and TRBJ1-2 for the parts outside the CDR3, the full variable domain is DGGITQSPKYLFRKEGQNVTLSCEQNLNHDAMYWYRQDPGQGLRLIYYSQIVNDFQKGDIAEGYSVSREKKESFPLTVTSAQKNPTAFYLCASSRDGDYGYTFGSGTRLTVV.

This sequence joins TRBV19 and TRBJ1-6, with TRBD1 identical over 7 bases. This CDR3 is 14 amino acids long. The trim removed 5 bases at V and 6 bases at J, leaving 4 bases unmatched. Germline lookup yields CDR1 LNHDA and CDR2 SQIVND (reference sequence). CDR3: CASSWDRRNSPLHF. The CDR3 DNA reads TGTGCCAGTAGTTGGGACAGACGTAATTCACCCCTCCACTTT.

The chain carries TRBV11-3 and TRBJ2-1; 8 bases are a match to TRBD2. CDR1 is SGHNT, CDR2 YENEEA, per germline. This CDR3 is built from 18 residues. The V gene end was trimmed by 5 bases and the J gene end by 3 bases; junction bases not matched to a gene: 15. CDR3 amino acids: CASSLGGWLAGLYNEQFF. DNA of the CDR3: TGTGCCAGCAGCCTAGGCGGGTGGTTAGCGGGGCTCTACAATGAGCAGTTCTTC.

V usage is TRBV24-1 and J usage is TRBJ2-3; D could derive from TRBD1 or TRBD2 (6 bases each). With 12 bases removed from V and 6 bases from J, the gap between germline ends came to 18 bases. CDR1 is KGHDR, CDR2 SFDVKD, per germline. The CDR3 extends over 13 amino acids. Written as DNA, the CDR3 is TGTGCCCCTACTCTCAAGGGGGGTGATACGCAGTATTTT. Amino acids: CAPTLKGGDTQYF.

This clone was detected once. This rearrangement joins TRBV15 to TRBJ2-5; TRBD1 might be the D (5 bases). V was clipped by 3 bases and J by 2 bases, with 19 bases between them. Germline V CDR1 and CDR2: LNHNV, YYDKDF (reference sequence). The CDR3 covers 17 residues. In DNA, the CDR3 is TGTGCCACCAGCAGGGGTCGGGTTGGGTCAGGGCAAGAGACCCAGTACTTC. Translating it yields CATSRGRVGSGQETQYF.

V is TRBV10-3 and J is TRBJ2-5; 13 bases match TRBD2. Germline loops: CDR1 ENHRY, CDR2 SYGVKD. The CDR3 loop spans 16 amino acids. V was pared by 2 bases and J by 5 bases, with 5 bases of the junction left unmatched. The CDR3 region is CAISEGLAGVQETQYF. CDR3 nucleotide sequence: TGTGCCATCAGTGAGGGACTAGCGGGAGTACAGGAGACCCAGTACTTC.

This rearrangement joins TRBV4-3 to TRBJ1-3; no reliable D call. Trimming pared 0 bases from V and 0 bases from J, leaving 12 bases between. Per germline, CDR1 LGHNA and CDR2 YSLEER. CDR3 length: 17 residues. CDR3 loop: CASSQDLVESSGNTIYF. CDR3 DNA sequence: TGCGCCAGCAGCCAAGATCTGGTCGAAAGCTCTGGAAACACCATATATTTT.

The V call is TRBV5-1, the J call TRBJ2-5, with 11 nucleotides matching TRBD2. The CDR3 runs 19 residues. J gave up 1 base and V 3 bases, and 14 bases lay outside the gene matches. Germline CDR1 reads SGHRS; CDR2 reads YFSETQ. The CDR3 coding sequence is TGCGCCAGCAGCTCCCGGACTAGCGGGTCTTCCCTGTTCCAAGAGACCCAGTACTTC. It encodes CASSSRTSGSSLFQETQYF.

The chain joins TRBV5-6 to TRBJ2-1; D is uncertain. The CDR3 covers 13 residues. V was pared by 2 bases and J by 4 bases, with 7 bases between. Germline values: CDR1 SGHDT, CDR2 YYEEEE. CDR3 sequence (DNA): TGTGCCAGCAGCTTTGGATCGTACAATGAGCAGTTCTTC. Its protein product is CASSFGSYNEQFF.

CDR3 nucleotides: TGTGCCAGCAGGGGGGGCGGTGGGGTATGGGAGACCCAGTACTTC. It codes for CASRGGGGVWETQYF. The chain employs TRBV2 and TRBJ2-5, with D possibly called TRBD1 or TRBD2 (6 bases each). Germline V lookup: CDR1 SNHLY, CDR2 FYNNEI. The V gene lost 6 bases and the J gene lost 5 bases, with 19 bases spanning the gap. This CDR3 is 15 amino acids long.

The V call is TRBV5-4, the J call TRBJ1-2; maybe TRBD1 (5 bases). Germline V lookup: CDR1 SGHNT, CDR2 YYREEE (reference sequence). V lost 4 bases and J lost 5, with 6 bases in between. This CDR3 is 11 amino acids long. The CDR3 protein is CASSPGYGYTF. CDR3 DNA: TGTGCCAGCAGCCCAGGGTATGGCTACACCTTC. Looking up the rest from reference TRBV5-4 and TRBJ1-2 gives the full variable domain: ETGVTQSPTHLIKTRGQQVTLRCSSQSGHNTVSWYQQALGQGPQFIFQYYREEENGRGNFPPRFSGLQFPNYSSELNVNALELDDSALYLCASSPGYGYTFGSGTRLTVV.

The V gene is TRBV10-1, the J gene TRBJ1-2; 7 bases are a match to TRBD1. Germline V CDR1 and CDR2: WNHNN, SYGVQD (reference sequence). The CDR3 contains 14 residues. V lost 7 bases, J lost 6 bases, and 11 bases stayed unmatched. The CDR3 reads CASTGGGGGHGYTF. The CDR3, as DNA: TGCGCCAGCACCGGCGGAGGAGGGGGCCATGGCTACACCTTC.

V usage is TRBV5-1 and J usage is TRBJ2-6; D is ambiguous. V lost 1 base, J lost 0 bases, and 11 bases lay in between. The CDR3 is 17 residues long. CDR1 is SGHRS, CDR2 YFSETQ, per germline. In nucleotides, the CDR3 is TGCGCCAGCAGCTTGTATCAGGCGAGCTCTGGGGCCAACGTCCTGACTTTC. Translation: CASSLYQASSGANVLTF.

The chain joins TRBV15 to TRBJ2-1; D is unresolved. Germline V gives CDR1 LNHNV, CDR2 YYDKDF (reference sequence). The CDR3 covers 14 residues. Trimming removed 0 bases from V and 7 bases from J, with 10 bases in between. The DNA of the CDR3 is TGTGCCACCAGCAGAGATCTAGGCCCGAATGAGCAGTTCTTC. Amino acids: CATSRDLGPNEQFF.

The chain has TRBV15 and TRBJ2-7; 8 bases match TRBD1. With 2 bases clipped from V and 0 bases from J, the junction kept 6 bases outside the gene matches. The germline V gene has CDR1 LNHNV and CDR2 YYDKDF (reference sequence). This CDR3 comprises 16 residues. The CDR3 loop reads CATSRLETGVSYEQYF. Written as DNA, the CDR3 is TGTGCCACCAGCAGATTGGAGACAGGGGTCTCCTACGAGCAGTACTTC. Looking up the rest from reference TRBV15 and TRBJ2-7 gives the full variable domain: DAMVIQNPRYQVTQFGKPVTLSCSQTLNHNVMYWYQQKSSQAPKLLFHYYDKDFNNEADTPDNFQSRRPNTSFCFLDIRSPGLGDTAMYLCATSRLETGVSYEQYFGPGTRLTVT.

The chain recombines TRBV3-1 (or the pseudogene TRBV3-2) with TRBJ2-5, with TRBD2 matching over 9 bases. Unmatched junction bases numbered 7, after V lost 4 bases and J lost 4 bases. The germline V gene has CDR1 LGHDT and CDR2 YNNKEL (reference sequence). This CDR3 contains 15 residues. The CDR3 protein is CASSRDSGSGETQYF. In DNA form, the CDR3 reads TGTGCCAGCAGCCGTGATAGCGGGAGCGGAGAGACCCAGTACTTC.

The J gene is TRBJ1-3, the V gene TRBV28; D is unclear. CDR3 length equals 14 residues. Germline V gene data show CDR1 as MDHEN and CDR2 as SYDVKM. Trimming took 3 bases from V and 4 from J, leaving 10 bases between them. The CDR3 here is CASSFPGGGNTIYF. As DNA, the CDR3 is TGTGCCAGCAGTTTCCCGGGAGGGGGAAACACCATATATTTT.